The 30 T cell receptor beta chains below all came from one sample that was sequenced in a study of read filtering for tumor transcriptome and immune sequencing. From about 400 ng of RNA, a library with molecular barcoded alpha/delta and beta/gamma adaptors was made. TCRdb processed the reads anew with MiXCR; each CDR3 protein has one entry. The sample contains fewer than 90,000 distinct CDR3 sequences, about 12% of which appear only once. Sequencing was performed on a population of CD138-negative cells sorted from bone marrow. Receptor source: a donor at least 40 years old with multiple myeloma.

This clonotype was recorded many times. This chain connects TRBV5-1 to TRBJ2-1; no clear D gene. The CDR3 sequence is 15 residues long. Germline values: CDR1 SGHRS, CDR2 YFSETQ. V was cut by 1 base and J by 0 bases, with 8 bases left in between. CDR3 in DNA: TGCGCCAGCAGCTTGCGGCGAAACTCCTACAATGAGCAGTTCTTC. This sequence encodes CASSLRRNSYNEQFF.

This clonotype was detected ten times or more. This chain connects TRBV5-1 to TRBJ2-7, with D possibly matching TRBD1 (5 bases). This CDR3 is built from 14 residues. Germline V lookup: CDR1 SGHRS, CDR2 YFSETQ. V was cut by 4 bases and J by 2 bases, with 13 bases left in between. This chain's CDR3 is CASSERTSTYEQYF. CDR3 coding DNA: TGCGCCAGCAGCGAACGGACATCGACCTACGAGCAGTACTTC.

As regards this clonotype: One base away lies a much larger clone, so this may be a sequencing read error. The rearrangement uses TRBV2 and TRBJ2-7; D possibly matches TRBD1 or TRBD2 (5 bases each). CDR1 is SNHLY and CDR2 is FYNNEI in the germline V gene. With 3 bases removed from V and 6 bases from J, the gap between germline ends came to 6 bases. This CDR3 has 11 residues. CDR3 amino acids: CASSEGVEQYF. DNA of the CDR3: TGTGCCAGCAGTGAGGGGGTCGAGCAGTACTTC.

This clonotype came up many times. CDR3 nucleotide sequence: TGCAGCGTTGAAGGAGAGAGGGGAAGGGTCGGGGTCGAGCAGTACTTC. It codes for CSVEGERGRVGVEQYF. The J gene is TRBJ2-7, the V gene TRBV29-1; perhaps D is TRBD1 or TRBD2 (5 bases each). With 1 base removed from V and 6 bases from J, the gap between germline ends came to 22 bases. The CDR3 loop spans 16 amino acids. Per the germline V gene, CDR1 is SQVTM and CDR2 is ANQGSEA.

As regards this clonotype: The likely explanation is a read error, given a far larger clone one base away. The chain couples TRBV12-3 or TRBV12-4 to TRBJ2-1; D is undetermined. Between the trimmed V and J ends, which lost 3 bases and 2 bases, there was a span of 5 bases. This CDR3 has 13 amino acids. In DNA, the CDR3 is TGTGCCAGCAGTTTGGCAGCCTACAATGAGCAGTTCTTC. Translating gives CASSLAAYNEQFF.

Ten or more counts support this clonotype. The rearrangement links TRBV20-1 to TRBJ2-7; D is undetermined. The germline V gene encodes CDR1 DFQATT and CDR2 SNEGSKA (reference sequence). The CDR3 is 13 residues long. V dropped 6 bases and J dropped 4 bases, with 16 bases sitting between them. The CDR3 here is CSAAQLTAYEQYF. CDR3 coding DNA: TGCAGTGCCGCCCAATTGACGGCATACGAGCAGTACTTC.

This clonotype was counted many times. The chain has TRBV12-5 and TRBJ2-3; tentative D call: TRBD2 (5 bases). This CDR3 spans 14 amino acids. The ends were cut back, 7 bases at V and 2 bases at J, with 13 bases in the middle. The germline V gene encodes CDR1 LGHNT and CDR2 FRNRAP. The CDR3 nucleotides are TGTGCTAGTGCCCCGGGAATTCTCACAGATACGCAGTATTTT. Residues: CASAPGILTDTQYF.

The chain employs TRBV11-2 and TRBJ2-7; D call uncertain. The germline CDR1 and CDR2 sequences are SGHAT and FQNNGV. The CDR3 runs 13 residues. The V end was cut by 5 bases, the J end by 6 bases, with 14 bases between. The CDR3 loop reads CASSQSGPTEQYF. The CDR3 DNA reads TGTGCCAGCAGCCAATCCGGACCCACCGAGCAGTACTTC.

Remarks on this clonotype: A much larger clone lies a single base off, so this may be a read error. The V and J genes are TRBV20-1 and TRBJ2-5, with D uncertain. Trimming removed 5 bases from V and 5 bases from J, with 15 bases in between. This CDR3 has 13 amino acids. Germline values: CDR1 DFQATT, CDR2 SNEGSKA (reference sequence). The CDR3 protein is CSAHTRPGETQYF. CDR3 nucleotide sequence: TGCAGTGCTCACACGAGACCTGGGGAGACCCAGTACTTC.

This clonotype was observed many times. This chain connects TRBV7-2 to TRBJ1-1; 7 bases map to TRBD1. The germline CDR1 and CDR2 sequences are SGHTA and FQGNSA. The CDR3 consists of 15 residues. The V and J ends lost 3 bases and 4 bases, in that order; junction bases with no gene match: 8. The CDR3 is CASSFDRARGTEAFF. For the CDR3, the DNA is TGTGCCAGCAGCTTCGACAGGGCACGGGGCACTGAAGCTTTCTTT. The entire variable domain, with the rest obtained from reference TRBV7-2 and TRBJ1-1, is as follows: GAGVSQSPSNKVTEKGKDVELRCDPISGHTALYWYRQSLGQGLEFLIYFQGNSAPDKSGLPSDRFSAERTGGSVSTLTIQRTQQEDSAVYLCASSFDRARGTEAFFGQGTRLTVV.

The sample holds a few counts of this clonotype. A much larger clonotype is one base distant, so this may be a read error. This chain connects TRBV7-2 to TRBJ1-1; D might be TRBD1 (5 bases). The V gene's germline CDR1 is SGHTA and CDR2 FQGNSA. This CDR3 is built from 15 residues. CDR3 nucleotides: TGTGCCAGCAGCCATACCGGGAGCTATGGGGCTGATGCTTTCTTT. Protein sequence: CASSHTGSYGADAFF.

The chain combines TRBV29-1 with TRBJ1-5; maybe TRBD1 (5 bases). V was pared by 4 bases and J by 6 bases, with 13 bases between. There are 13 residues in the CDR3. Per the germline V gene, CDR1 is SQVTM and CDR2 is ANQGSEA. The CDR3 reads CSVGKGQFQPQHF. CDR3 nucleotide sequence: TGCAGCGTTGGAAAGGGGCAGTTTCAGCCCCAGCATTTT.

This clonotype came up many times. The rearrangement joins TRBV18 to TRBJ2-1, with a weak D call TRBD2 (6 bases). This CDR3 spans 14 amino acids. Deletions cut 6 bases from V and 8 bases from J, with 17 bases between. Germline values: CDR1 KGHSH, CDR2 LQKENI. The CDR3: CASSRDAMDDEQFF. CDR3 bases: TGTGCCAGCTCGCGGGACGCCATGGACGATGAGCAGTTCTTC.

The chain couples TRBV7-3 to TRBJ2-2, with 8 bases that match TRBD1. The junction had 5 bases not matched to a gene; V was cut back by 2 bases and J by 3 bases. This CDR3 comprises 16 residues. Germline assignment: CDR1 SGHTA and CDR2 FQGTGA. The CDR3 coding sequence is TGTGCCAGCAGCTTACCCGGCAGGGGGCACACCGGGGAGCTGTTTTTT. This encodes CASSLPGRGHTGELFF.

This clonotype has a count of ten or more. This chain joins TRBV7-9 and TRBJ1-5; a weak D match, TRBD1 (6 bases). CDR1 and CDR2 from the germline V gene are SEHNR and FQNEAQ (reference sequence). CDR3 length equals 16 residues. Trimming pared 1 base from V and 5 bases from J, leaving 15 bases between. The CDR3 is CASSLGRPKGDQPQHF. In DNA, the CDR3 is TGTGCCAGCAGCTTAGGCAGGCCTAAGGGGGATCAGCCCCAGCATTTT. The complete variable domain, with remaining parts taken from reference TRBV7-9 and TRBJ1-5, reads DTGVSQNPRHKITKRGQNVTFRCDPISEHNRLYWYRQTLGQGPEFLTYFQNEAQLEKSRLLSDRFSAERPKGSFSTLEIQRTEQGDSAMYLCASSLGRPKGDQPQHFGDGTRLSIL.

A remark on this clonotype: A far larger clone is off by one base, so a read error is likely. The chain employs TRBV6-6 and TRBJ1-5; the D is unclear. Trimming pared 5 bases from V and 2 bases from J, leaving 16 bases between. This CDR3 comprises 16 residues. The germline CDR1 and CDR2 sequences are MNHNY and SVGAGI (reference sequence). CDR3 DNA: TGTGCCAGCAGTGGCAGCGACGGAGTGCGCAATCAGCCCCAGCATTTT. This codes for CASSGSDGVRNQPQHF.

This clonotype was recorded many times. This chain connects TRBV7-6 to TRBJ2-3; maybe TRBD2 (5 bases). Germline lookup yields CDR1 SGHVS and CDR2 FNYEAQ. CDR3 length: 17 amino acids. V lost 5 bases and J lost 3, with 21 bases in between. The CDR3 DNA follows: TGTGCCAGCAGCAGTCAGCTCGTGGCTAGCCTAACAGATACGCAGTATTTT. This translates into CASSSQLVASLTDTQYF.

The table lists this clonotype with many counts. The chain employs TRBV7-2 and TRBJ1-2; 7 nucleotides align to TRBD1. There are 14 residues in the CDR3. Germline loops: CDR1 SGHTA, CDR2 FQGNSA. Trimming at V came to 6 bases and at J to 4 bases, leaving 8 bases not matched to a gene. Written as DNA, the CDR3 is TGTGCCAGCAGTCCCGCGACAGGGATCTATGGCTACACCTTC. Translating it yields CASSPATGIYGYTF. The whole variable domain, filled in from reference TRBV7-2 and TRBJ1-2, reads GAGVSQSPSNKVTEKGKDVELRCDPISGHTALYWYRQSLGQGLEFLIYFQGNSAPDKSGLPSDRFSAERTGGSVSTLTIQRTQQEDSAVYLCASSPATGIYGYTFGSGTRLTVV.

This clonotype has ten or more counts. The CDR3 DNA reads as TGTGCCAGCAGCTCGGCTACACCAGAGACCCAGTACTTC. Translation: CASSSATPETQYF. The chain uses TRBV7-6 and TRBJ2-5; D is ambiguous. V was shortened by 4 bases and J by 4 bases, with 10 bases between the two germline ends. The CDR3 consists of 13 residues. Germline V gene data show CDR1 as SGHVS and CDR2 as FNYEAQ.

This clonotype was detected many times. This chain connects TRBV29-1 to TRBJ2-3; 10 bases align to TRBD2. Germline V gene lookup returns CDR1 SQVTM and CDR2 ANQGSEA. The CDR3 length is 12 residues. CDR3 nucleotide sequence: TGCGGTACTAGCGGGATAACAGATACGCAGTATTTT. It codes for CGTSGITDTQYF.

This clonotype was recorded many times. The gene calls are TRBV28 and TRBJ2-7, with 9 bases that match TRBD1. The V gene's germline CDR1 is MDHEN and CDR2 SYDVKM. There are 13 residues in the CDR3. V shed 5 bases, J shed 2 bases, and the junction held 1 base outside the gene matches. The DNA for the CDR3 is TGTGCCAGCAGTACAGGGGGCGCCTACGAGCAGTACTTC. This sequence encodes CASSTGGAYEQYF.

There are many counts of this clonotype. The chain joins TRBV7-8 to TRBJ2-5; D remains ambiguous. This CDR3 is built from 15 residues. Germline CDR1 and CDR2: SGHVS and FQNEAQ. Trimming removed 5 bases from V and 1 base from J, with 14 bases in between. CDR3 amino acids: CASSPPVILQETQYF. CDR3 coding DNA: TGTGCCAGCAGCCCGCCAGTGATCCTCCAAGAGACCCAGTACTTC. Full variable domain (outside the CDR3, taken from reference TRBV7-8 and TRBJ2-5): GAGVSQSPRYKVAKRGQDVALRCDPISGHVSLFWYQQALGQGPEFLTYFQNEAQLDKSGLPSDRFFAERPEGSVSTLKIQRTQQEDSAVYLCASSPPVILQETQYFGPGTRLLVL.

As concerns this clonotype: A read error may be the cause here, since a much bigger clone is one base away. The gene calls are TRBV29-1 and TRBJ1-1, with D hard to call. There are 14 residues in the CDR3. The V gene's germline CDR1 is SQVTM and CDR2 ANQGSEA. Here the CDR3 reads CSIEVNSASGEAFF. Here the CDR3 DNA reads TGCAGCATTGAAGTGAACAGTGCCAGCGGTGAAGCTTTCTTT.

Notes on this clonotype: Since the CDR3 does not end with the conserved phenylalanine or tryptophan, this likely comes from a read error. CDR3 loop: CSARRPWGVDEKLFY. The CDR3 coding sequence is TGCAGTGCTAGAAGACCTTGGGGGGTGGATGAAAAACTGTTTTAT. V usage is TRBV20-1 and J usage is TRBJ1-4, with a weak D call TRBD1 (5 bases). The CDR3 is 15 amino acids. The V gene lost 2 bases and the J gene lost 6 bases, with 16 bases spanning the gap. CDR1 is DFQATT and CDR2 is SNEGSKA in the germline V gene (reference sequence).

This clonotype came up many times. CDR3 sequence: CASSPRQGLDYGYTF. CDR3 nucleotides: TGTGCCAGCAGCCCGCGACAGGGGTTGGACTATGGCTACACCTTC. The rearrangement joins TRBV11-3 to TRBJ1-2; 8 nucleotides match TRBD1. Germline-derived CDR1 and CDR2 are SGHNT and YENEEA. The CDR3 length is 15 residues. Unmatched junction bases numbered 8, after V lost 5 bases and J lost 3 bases.

Details on this clonotype: A read error may explain this, as a much larger clone is one base away. The chain recombines TRBV5-5 with TRBJ2-2, with TRBD1 matching over 11 bases. V was pared by 3 bases and J by 2 bases, with 3 bases of the junction left unmatched. Per the germline V gene, CDR1 is SGHKS and CDR2 is YYEKEE (reference sequence). CDR3 length equals 16 residues. CDR3 protein: CASSWRTGGNTGELFF. For the CDR3, the DNA is TGTGCCAGCAGCTGGAGGACAGGGGGCAACACCGGGGAGCTGTTTTTT.

This clonotype appeared many times. The gene calls are TRBV29-1 and TRBJ2-1; 9 nucleotides match TRBD1. With V trimmed by 6 bases and J by 8 bases, 11 bases remained unmatched. The germline V gene encodes CDR1 SQVTM and CDR2 ANQGSEA. This CDR3 has 14 amino acids. The CDR3 DNA is TGCAGCGTCACCGGGACAGGGAGTTTGGATGAGCAGTTCTTC. Translating it yields CSVTGTGSLDEQFF.

This clonotype was counted ten times or more. This rearrangement joins TRBV5-1 to TRBJ2-2, with 7 bases identical to TRBD2. The CDR3 is 16 amino acids. The V and J ends lost 0 bases and 0 bases, in that order; junction bases with no gene match: 2. Germline V lookup: CDR1 SGHRS, CDR2 YFSETQ. The CDR3 DNA is TGCGCCAGCAGCTTGGCGGGGGGAGCGAACACCGGGGAGCTGTTTTTT. Protein product: CASSLAGGANTGELFF.

This clonotype was counted ten times or more. The rearrangement joins TRBV9 to TRBJ2-7; TRBD1 is a possible D gene (6 bases). Trimming stripped 0 bases from V and 2 bases from J, with 9 bases between. The CDR3 is made up of 14 amino acids. Germline V lookup: CDR1 SGDLS, CDR2 YYNGEE. DNA for the CDR3: TGTGCCAGCAGCGTAGGGGACAAGACCTACGAGCAGTACTTC. Translating gives CASSVGDKTYEQYF. Full variable domain (remainder filled in from reference TRBV9 and TRBJ2-7): DSGVTQTPKHLITATGQRVTLRCSPRSGDLSVYWYQQSLDQGLQFLIQYYNGEERAKGNILERFSAQQFPDLHSELNLSSLELGDSALYFCASSVGDKTYEQYFGPGTRLTVT.

This clonotype was observed at least ten times. The chain couples TRBV10-3 to TRBJ2-7; D gene unclear. CDR3 length: 14 amino acids. The V end was cut by 5 bases, the J end by 4 bases, with 15 bases between. Germline CDR1 reads ENHRY; CDR2 reads SYGVKD. CDR3 amino acids: CAISSPPGQYEQYF. The DNA of the CDR3 is TGTGCCATCAGTTCCCCCCCGGGCCAGTACGAGCAGTACTTC.